The 10 T cell receptor beta chains given below trace back to one sample, sequenced in a study of post-analysis software for immune sequencing data (dated by TCRdb to the mid-2010s). The antigens these receptors bind are not known. Library preparation used PCR. For sequencing, an Illumina HiSeq 2500 was employed. Unique molecular identifiers were incorporated into TCR beta cDNA libraries to reduce PCR and sequencing biases. Starting from the raw public reads, TCRdb applied fastp trimming at Q25, assembled clones with MiXCR and retained in-frame beta chains. Rows with one shared CDR3 protein collapse into an entry with the most common genes and DNA. The sample table holds under 900,000 distinct CDR3 sequences, of which approximately 53% were seen once. The ten largest clones add up to about 4.8% of the sample. Summary of the overall study and its limitations: Patients showed significantly higher frequencies than controls for about 5 TRBV segments, among them TRBV5-6, TRBV5-1 and TRBV20-1.

The specimen was blood. Receptor source: a girl aged 5 to 17 with multiple sclerosis.

The chain carries TRBV29-1 and TRBJ1-1; TRBD1 is a possible D gene (6 bases). The germline V and J ends were trimmed by 7 bases and 0 bases, with 15 bases remaining between them. CDR1 and CDR2 (germline): SQVTM, ANQGSEA. The CDR3 has 14 amino acids. This CDR3 is CSEKGGSMNTEAFF. CDR3 DNA: TGCAGCGAAAAGGGGGGAAGCATGAACACTGAAGCTTTCTTT.

V gene TRBV11-2 combines with J gene TRBJ2-4; 7 bases are a match to TRBD2. V lost 3 bases to trimming and J lost 8 bases; unmatched junction nucleotides: 7. Germline V gene lookup returns CDR1 SGHAT and CDR2 FQNNGV. The CDR3 runs 14 residues. The CDR3: CASSFGRGRDIQYF. The CDR3 nucleotides read TGTGCCAGCAGCTTCGGTCGAGGGAGGGACATTCAGTACTTC.

The J gene is TRBJ2-1, the V gene TRBV20-1, with D maybe TRBD2 (6 bases). This CDR3 region has 13 residues. The germline V gene encodes CDR1 DFQATT and CDR2 SNEGSKA (reference sequence). Deletions cut 6 bases from V and 2 bases from J, with 11 bases between. The CDR3 coding sequence is TGCAGTGCGCCCAGGAGGGCCTACAATGAGCAGTTCTTC. It encodes CSAPRRAYNEQFF.

The chain links TRBV20-1 to TRBJ2-7; possibly TRBD1 or TRBD2 for D (6 bases each). Trimming left V 7 bases short and J 0 bases short, with 16 bases between. Germline V lookup: CDR1 DFQATT, CDR2 SNEGSKA (reference sequence). CDR3 length: 14 amino acids. The CDR3 sequence is CSVQGGGSSYEQYF. For the CDR3, the DNA is TGCAGTGTACAAGGAGGGGGATCCTCCTACGAGCAGTACTTC.

The chain uses TRBV6-5 and TRBJ1-4; 9 nucleotides match TRBD1. The CDR3 covers 14 residues. CDR1 is MNHEY, CDR2 SVGAGI, per germline. The V and J ends lost 6 bases and 9 bases, in that order; junction bases with no gene match: 8. The CDR3, as DNA: TGTGCCAGCAGCAAAGGACAGGGGCCCAAAAAACTGTTTTTT. Encoded protein: CASSKGQGPKKLFF.

This chain uses TRBV5-1 with TRBJ2-5, with 10 bases that match TRBD2. Germline values: CDR1 SGHRS, CDR2 YFSETQ. This CDR3 region has 16 residues. Trimming at V came to 4 bases and at J to 5 bases, leaving 11 bases not matched to a gene. CDR3 sequence: CASSPGTSVAGETQYF. The CDR3 nucleotides read TGCGCCAGCAGCCCCGGGACTAGCGTGGCAGGGGAGACCCAGTACTTC.

About this clonotype itself: One end of the junction is discordant with germline, which a read error may explain. J is TRBJ1-5 and V is TRBV2; D gene ambiguous. CDR1 is SNHLY, CDR2 FYNNEI, per germline. The CDR3 consists of 17 residues. As DNA, the CDR3 is TGTGCCAGCAGAAAAGACACGAGAGGGCCGGGCAATCCGCCCCAGCATTTT. Translation gives CASRKDTRGPGNPPQHF.

The J gene is TRBJ1-1, the V gene TRBV11-2; D gene uncertain. Trimming removed 5 bases at V and 3 bases at J, with 16 bases between. Germline assignment: CDR1 SGHAT and CDR2 FQNNGV. The CDR3 extends over 15 amino acids. In DNA form, the CDR3 reads TGTGCCAGCAGCCCTCTTAGGGTTTCGGACACTGAAGCTTTCTTT. This translates into CASSPLRVSDTEAFF.

V usage is TRBV7-2 and J usage is TRBJ2-6; a possible D gene is TRBD2 (6 bases). The length of the CDR3 is 17 residues. The V gene's germline CDR1 is SGHTA and CDR2 FQGNSA. The germline V and J ends were trimmed by 1 base and 8 bases, with 18 bases remaining between them. The CDR3 region is CASSLVGTPRGTNVLTF. The CDR3 DNA is TGTGCCAGCAGCTTAGTTGGGACTCCAAGAGGGACCAACGTCCTGACTTTC.

V is TRBV2 and J is TRBJ2-3; TRBD2 agrees at 7 bases. Unmatched junction bases numbered 11, after V lost 1 base and J lost 7 bases. CDR1 is SNHLY and CDR2 is FYNNEI in the germline V gene. The CDR3 is 16 residues long. The CDR3 protein is CASSEGASGPQYTQYF. The CDR3 DNA reads as TGTGCCAGCAGTGAAGGAGCTAGCGGCCCCCAATATACGCAGTATTTT.